These 7 T cell receptor beta chains originate from one sample sequenced in a study of shared clonotypes between healthy human individuals. The data were produced by immunoSEQ multiplex PCR, yet TCRdb's version contains in-frame clones alone and is incomplete. This table holds over 2 million clones, roughly 94% found once. Source material: naive CD4+ T cells sorted from blood. The subset: CD45RA+ positively selected. These receptors were obtained from a man aged 18 to 30 in good health.

With respect to this clone: Other DNA variants within this sample encode the same CDR3. This sequence joins TRBV6-5 and TRBJ2-7, with TRBD1 matching 8 bases. The J segment lost 4 bases and the V segment lost 2 bases, leaving 4 bases of the junction unmatched. Germline loops: CDR1 MNHEY, CDR2 SVGAGI. The CDR3 totals 14 residues. The CDR3 DNA reads TGTGCCAGCAGTTACCGCGACAGGGGATACGAGCAGTACTTC. Translation: CASSYRDRGYEQYF.

Written as DNA, the CDR3 is TGCGCCAGCAGCCCTTGGACTGGGTTCGTCGGGGAGCTGTTTTTT. It encodes CASSPWTGFVGELFF. V gene TRBV4-1 combines with J gene TRBJ2-2; tentatively, D is TRBD2 (5 bases). Germline CDR1 MGHRA, CDR2 YSYEKL. The V end was cut by 4 bases, the J end by 7 bases, with 16 bases between. The CDR3 is 15 residues long.

The V and J genes are TRBV10-1 and TRBJ2-7; 7 bases are shared with TRBD2. V shed 6 bases, J shed 6 bases, and the junction held 8 bases outside the gene matches. Germline-derived CDR1 and CDR2 are WNHNN and SYGVQD (reference sequence). The CDR3 is made up of 13 amino acids. CDR3 in amino acids: CASSRLTGGEQYF. The CDR3, as DNA: TGCGCCAGCAGCCGTTTGACGGGGGGCGAGCAGTACTTC.

The chain has TRBV5-1 and TRBJ2-1; 13 bases are a match to TRBD2. The ends lost 4 bases at V and 8 bases at J; junction bases unmatched: 6. The length of the CDR3 is 15 residues. CDR1 SGHRS and CDR2 YFSETQ come from the germline V gene. CDR3 DNA sequence: TGCGCCAGCAGCCTTGGGACTAGCGGGATTGATGAGCAGTTCTTC. It yields the protein CASSLGTSGIDEQFF.

J is TRBJ2-5 and V is TRBV5-1; no reliable D call. The germline V gene encodes CDR1 SGHRS and CDR2 YFSETQ. The CDR3 sequence is 15 residues long. V lost 4 bases and J 0 bases, leaving 13 bases between the germline ends. The CDR3 reads CASSLVYAYQETQYF. CDR3 nucleotides: TGCGCCAGCAGCCTGGTTTATGCGTACCAAGAGACCCAGTACTTC.

The rearrangement joins TRBV18 to TRBJ1-1; no reliable D call. V lost 6 bases and J lost 2, with 10 bases in between. CDR3 length: 13 amino acids. Germline V gene data show CDR1 as KGHSH and CDR2 as LQKENI. CDR3 nucleotides: TGTGCCAGCTCTCCTATGACAAACACTGAAGCTTTCTTT. It codes for CASSPMTNTEAFF.

The J gene is TRBJ1-6, the V gene TRBV30; D gene unclear. V was cut by 7 bases and J by 7 bases, with 20 bases left in between. From germline, CDR1 is GTSNPN and CDR2 SVGIG (reference sequence). CDR3 size: 15 residues. In nucleotides, the CDR3 is TGTGCCTTTGACTATTACGGAGGCCAAAATTCACCCCTCCACTTT. Protein product: CAFDYYGGQNSPLHF.